This TCR beta chain was sequenced during a study of Graves' ophthalmopathy and Graves' hyperthyroidism. The V gene end was trimmed by 6 bases and the J gene end by 0 bases; junction bases not matched to a gene: 4. The CDR3 loop spans 13 amino acids. CDR1 is SQVTM and CDR2 is ANQGSEA in the germline V gene. RNA served as the template for amplifying TCR beta CDR3 regions. RT-PCR in the first round used HTBI primers; a second-round multiplex PCR followed. TCRdb re-called the multiplex PCR reads through MiXCR, storing one row per CDR3 protein. This table holds approximately 700,000 distinct CDR3 sequences, about two fifths found once.

The rearrangement uses TRBV29-1 and TRBJ1-2; 7 nucleotides line up with TRBD1. Sample: peripheral blood. This receptor was identified in an adult man with Graves' ophthalmopathy. CDR3 coding DNA: TGCAGCGTCACCGGGACAGCTAACTATGGCTACACCTTC. Encoded protein: CSVTGTANYGYTF.